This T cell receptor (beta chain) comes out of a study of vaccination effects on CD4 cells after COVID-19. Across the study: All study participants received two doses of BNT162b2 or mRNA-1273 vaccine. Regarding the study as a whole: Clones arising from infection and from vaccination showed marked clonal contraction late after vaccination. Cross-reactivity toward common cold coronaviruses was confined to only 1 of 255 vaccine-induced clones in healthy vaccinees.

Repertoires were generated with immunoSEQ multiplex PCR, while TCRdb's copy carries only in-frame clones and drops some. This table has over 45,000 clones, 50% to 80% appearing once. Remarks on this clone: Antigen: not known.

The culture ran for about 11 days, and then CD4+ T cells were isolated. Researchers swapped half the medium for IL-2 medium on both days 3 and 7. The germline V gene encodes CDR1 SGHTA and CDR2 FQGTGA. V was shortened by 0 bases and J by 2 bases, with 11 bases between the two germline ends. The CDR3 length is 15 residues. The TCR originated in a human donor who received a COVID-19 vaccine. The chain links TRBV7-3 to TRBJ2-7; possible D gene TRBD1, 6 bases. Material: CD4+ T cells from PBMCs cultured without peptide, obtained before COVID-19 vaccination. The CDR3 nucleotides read TGTGCCAGCAGCTTAACGAAGGGGGACCCCTACGAGCAGTACTTC. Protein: CASSLTKGDPYEQYF.